Here is one T cell receptor (beta chain) with its context. The antigen is unknown. This sample was taken from a study of OX40 agonist ivuxolimab in advanced cancers. Study-wide results and limits: Expansion of clones was among the lowest in partial responders at 0.1-3.0 mg/kg. Nonresponders, in some cases, also had low normalized T-cell clonal expansion.

Germline CDR1 is LGHNA and CDR2 is YNFKEQ. The CDR3 loop spans 18 amino acids. Trimming removed 3 bases from V and 2 bases from J; junction bases left unmatched: 11. The protocol was immunoSEQ multiplex PCR, while the TCRdb copy is restricted to in-frame clones and leaves out a portion. The sample includes approximately 52,000 clones, around 94% of them seen just once. The source of this sequence is an adult with an advanced solid tumor such as melanoma, head and neck, liver or kidney cancer. Sequencing used CD4+ or CD8+ T cells sorted from blood, obtained in a trial of the OX40 agonist ivuxolimab. This chain joins TRBV4-2 and TRBJ2-3; 10 nucleotides agree with TRBD1. CDR3 sequence (DNA): TGTGCCAGCAGCCAGATACCGGGACAGGGGACATACACAGATACGCAGTATTTT. Amino acid sequence: CASSQIPGQGTYTDTQYF.